This is a list of T cell receptor beta chains from one sample in a study of T cell responses to AZD1222 COVID-19 vaccine. Assay: immunoSEQ multiplex PCR; the TCRdb copy retains only in-frame clones and omits some. Of roughly 130,000 clones listed, roughly 90% are singletons. The sequences come from peripheral blood, collected on day 0 of AZD1222 vaccination. The source is an adult in good health. Both conserved end residues are part of each CDR3. The D gene is left open where the match is weak. Clone sizes are given selectively: once, few, many, or a class where the clone is expanded.

14,TRBV6-2/TRBV6-3,once,TRBJ1-2,TRBD1,TGTGCCAGCAGTTACTATTCAGGGGGAGAAGGCTACACCTTC,CASSYYSGGEGYTF
15,TRBV7-9,-,TRBJ2-7,TRBD1,TGTGCCAGCAGCTTCCCGGGACAGGCCATGTACGAGCAGTACTTC,CASSFPGQAMYEQYF
14,TRBV7-9,few,TRBJ2-7,TRBD1,TGTGCCAGCAGCCATCCGGGACAGAGCTACGAGCAGTACTTC,CASSHPGQSYEQYF
13,TRBV3-1/TRBV3-2,once,TRBJ1-2,-,TGTGCCACCCGGACGGGGTCGGACTATGGCTACACCTTC,CATRTGSDYGYTF
13,TRBV6-5,-,TRBJ1-1,TRBD1,TGTGCCAGCAGTAGGACAGGGGACGGAGGGGCTTTCTTT,CASSRTGDGGAFF
12,TRBV2,-,TRBJ2-7,-,TGTGCCAGCAGTGTCTGGGCCTACGAGCAGTACTTC,CASSVWAYEQYF
14,TRBV18,-,TRBJ2-2,-,TGTGCCAGCTCACCTTCAAGACAAACCGGGGAGCTGTTTTTT,CASSPSRQTGELFF
14,TRBV10-3,-,TRBJ1-1,-,TGTGCCATCAGGACGTCGACAGCGAACACTGAAGCTTTCTTT,CAIRTSTANTEAFF
16,TRBV5-4,-,TRBJ2-1,TRBD2,TGTGCCAGCAGCTTGGGTGGACTAGCGGGAGTCATTGAGCAGTTCTTC,CASSLGGLAGVIEQFF
13,TRBV18,-,TRBJ1-5,-,TGTGCCAGCTCACCGGGCCAGAATCAGCCCCAGCATTTT,CASSPGQNQPQHF
15,TRBV27,-,TRBJ1-1,-,TGTGCCAGCAGCCATACGAGTAGGGGAAACACTGAAGCTTTCTTT,CASSHTSRGNTEAFF
14,TRBV5-1,-,TRBJ2-7,-,TGCGCCAGCAGCCCCCAACCCTCAGAGGACGAGCAGTACTTC,CASSPQPSEDEQYF
13,TRBV5-1,-,TRBJ1-1,-,TGCGCCAGCAGCCCCGAGGGGACTGGGGGAGCTTTCTTT,CASSPEGTGGAFF
16,TRBV9,once,TRBJ1-1,TRBD1,TGTGCCAGCAGCCTAGGGACAGGCAAAGGGAACACTGAAGCTTTCTTT,CASSLGTGKGNTEAFF
13,TRBV19,-,TRBJ2-5,-,TGTGCCAGTAGTACGGGGTGGGGGGAGACCCAGTACTTC,CASSTGWGETQYF
11,TRBV12-3/TRBV12-4,-,TRBJ2-5,-,TGTGCCAGCAGTTTAACGGAGATCCAGTACTTC,CASSLTEIQYF